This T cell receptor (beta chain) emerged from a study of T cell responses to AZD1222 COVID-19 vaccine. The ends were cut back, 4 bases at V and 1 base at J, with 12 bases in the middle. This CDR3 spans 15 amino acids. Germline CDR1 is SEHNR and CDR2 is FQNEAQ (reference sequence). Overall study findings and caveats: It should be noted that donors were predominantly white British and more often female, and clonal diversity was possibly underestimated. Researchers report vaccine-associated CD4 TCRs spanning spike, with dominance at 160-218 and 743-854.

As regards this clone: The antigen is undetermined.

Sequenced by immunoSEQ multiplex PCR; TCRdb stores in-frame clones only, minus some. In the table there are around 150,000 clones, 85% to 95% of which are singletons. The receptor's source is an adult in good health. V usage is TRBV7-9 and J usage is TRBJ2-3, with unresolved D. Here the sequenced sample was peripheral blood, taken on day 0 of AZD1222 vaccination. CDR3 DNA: TGTGCCAGCAGCTCAGATGGGCGAGGCACAGATACGCAGTATTTT. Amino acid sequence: CASSSDGRGTDTQYF.